The rows below give T cell receptor beta chains drawn from one sample of a study of T cells in Graves' hyperthyroidism and ophthalmopathy. MiXCR was run by TCRdb on the multiplex PCR reads, yielding one entry per CDR3 protein. Counted here are about 250,000 distinct CDR3 sequences, about 24% occurring once; the ten biggest clones make up approximately 35%. The sample consisted of blood. These receptors were obtained from a woman aged 40 to 50 with Graves' ophthalmopathy. Each CDR3 is given with its conserved first and last residue. D genes are given only for firm matches. Size is omitted from some rows. Given values are once, few, many or a class for expanded clones.

j_call | clone_size | v_call | d_call | cdr3_nt | cdr3_aa
TRBJ1-5 | many | TRBV30 | - | TGTGCCTGGAGCCCCCGGAGCAATCAGCCCCAGCATTTT | CAWSPRSNQPQHF
TRBJ1-1 | - | TRBV6-1 | - | TGTGCCAGCAGTGAAAATACGTTAGGGCCGAACACTGAAGCTTTCTTT | CASSENTLGPNTEAFF
TRBJ1-1 | - | TRBV24-1 | - | TGTGCCACCAGTGATAACACCGGGACTGGAACTGAAGCTTTCTTT | CATSDNTGTGTEAFF
TRBJ1-3 | many | TRBV5-1 | - | TGCGCCAGCAGCTTGGAGGGTGGTGGAAACACCATATATTTT | CASSLEGGGNTIYF
TRBJ1-5 | - | TRBV12-3/TRBV12-4 | - | TGTGCCAGCAGTTTTCAGGCGCATAGCAATCAGCCCCAGCATTTT | CASSFQAHSNQPQHF
TRBJ2-7 | few | TRBV7-8 | TRBD2 | TGTGCCAGCAGCCCTATGCTCGGGCTAGCGGCCGACTACGAGCAGTACTTC | CASSPMLGLAADYEQYF
TRBJ2-4 | - | TRBV12-3/TRBV12-4 | TRBD2 | TGTGCCAGCAGTTTCGGGGGGGCGGCCAAAAACATTCAGTACTTC | CASSFGGAAKNIQYF
TRBJ2-5 | few | TRBV25-1 | TRBD2 | TGTGCCAGCAGTGGGATGACTAGCCCACAAGAGACCCAGTACTTC | CASSGMTSPQETQYF
TRBJ2-1 | few | TRBV12-5 | - | TGTGCTAGTGGTTTGGGGCAGGGTTGGGACAATGAGCAGTTCTTC | CASGLGQGWDNEQFF
TRBJ2-5 | few | TRBV12-3/TRBV12-4 | - | TGTGCCAGCAGGTCTGTGTCACGAGAGACCCAGTACTTC | CASRSVSRETQYF
TRBJ1-5 | many | TRBV10-3 | TRBD1 | TGTGCCATCTCCGGTTGGGGACAGACCAATCAGCCCCAGCATTTT | CAISGWGQTNQPQHF
TRBJ1-1 | many | TRBV28 | TRBD1 | TGTGCCAGCAAACCCTCGTGGTACAGGGGGCTCGGGAACACTGAAGCTTTCTTT | CASKPSWYRGLGNTEAFF
TRBJ2-7 | many | TRBV20-1 | - | TGCAGTGCTAGAGATGGCGGGAATATCGACTACGAGCAGTACTTC | CSARDGGNIDYEQYF
TRBJ1-3 | many | TRBV6-4 | - | TGTGCCAGCCTGGGAACCACTGGGGGGCGGCGGAGCTCTGGAAACACCATATATTTT | CASLGTTGGRRSSGNTIYF
TRBJ2-7 | many | TRBV6-1 | TRBD2 | TGTGCCAGCAACCTCTCCGGGACTACCTACGAGCAGTACTTC | CASNLSGTTYEQYF
TRBJ1-2 | many | TRBV27 | TRBD1 | TGTGCCAGCAGTTTATCTGGGACAGGGAATGGCTACACCTTC | CASSLSGTGNGYTF